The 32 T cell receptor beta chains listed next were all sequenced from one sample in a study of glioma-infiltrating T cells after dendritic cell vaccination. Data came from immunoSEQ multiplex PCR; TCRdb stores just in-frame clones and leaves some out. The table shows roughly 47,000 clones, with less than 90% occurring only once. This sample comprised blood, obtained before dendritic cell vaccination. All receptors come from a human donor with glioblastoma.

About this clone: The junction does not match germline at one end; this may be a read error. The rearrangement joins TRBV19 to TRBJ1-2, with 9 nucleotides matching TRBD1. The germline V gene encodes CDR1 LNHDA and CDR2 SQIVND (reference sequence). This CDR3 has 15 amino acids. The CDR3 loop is CASLPVDRGNCGYTF. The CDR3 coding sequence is TGTGCCAGTCTACCGGTGGACAGGGGAAACTGTGGCTACACCTTC.

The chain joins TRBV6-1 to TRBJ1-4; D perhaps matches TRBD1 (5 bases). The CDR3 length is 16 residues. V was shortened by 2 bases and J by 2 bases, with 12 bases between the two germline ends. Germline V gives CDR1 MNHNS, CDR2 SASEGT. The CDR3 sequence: CASSEISGGTNEKLFF. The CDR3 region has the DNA TGTGCCAGCAGTGAAATTTCCGGGGGGACTAATGAAAAACTGTTTTTT.

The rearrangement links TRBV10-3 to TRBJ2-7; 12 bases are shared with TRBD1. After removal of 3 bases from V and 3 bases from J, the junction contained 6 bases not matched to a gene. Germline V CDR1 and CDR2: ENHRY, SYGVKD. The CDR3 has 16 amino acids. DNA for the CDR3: TGTGCCATCAGTGATTCCGGGACAGGGGGCGACTACGAGCAGTACTTC. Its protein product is CAISDSGTGGDYEQYF.

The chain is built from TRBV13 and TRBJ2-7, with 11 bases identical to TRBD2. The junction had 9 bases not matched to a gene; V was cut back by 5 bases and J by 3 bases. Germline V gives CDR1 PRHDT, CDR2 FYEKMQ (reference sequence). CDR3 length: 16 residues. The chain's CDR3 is CASSISGGGQHYEQYF. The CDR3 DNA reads TGTGCCAGCAGCATTAGCGGGGGGGGCCAACACTACGAGCAGTACTTC.

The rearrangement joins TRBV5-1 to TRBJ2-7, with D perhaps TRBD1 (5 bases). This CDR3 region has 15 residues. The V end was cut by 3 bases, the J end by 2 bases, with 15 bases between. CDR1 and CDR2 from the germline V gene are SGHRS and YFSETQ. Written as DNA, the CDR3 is TGCGCCAGCAGCTCCGACACCGGACAACCCTACGAGCAGTACTTC. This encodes CASSSDTGQPYEQYF.

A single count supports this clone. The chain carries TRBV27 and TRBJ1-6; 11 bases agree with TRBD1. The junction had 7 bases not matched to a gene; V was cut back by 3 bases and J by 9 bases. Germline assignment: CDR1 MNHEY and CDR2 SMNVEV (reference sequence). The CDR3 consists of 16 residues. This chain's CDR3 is CASSFSGQGGSSPLHF. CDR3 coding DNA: TGTGCCAGCAGTTTTTCGGGACAGGGGGGTAGTTCACCCCTCCACTTT.

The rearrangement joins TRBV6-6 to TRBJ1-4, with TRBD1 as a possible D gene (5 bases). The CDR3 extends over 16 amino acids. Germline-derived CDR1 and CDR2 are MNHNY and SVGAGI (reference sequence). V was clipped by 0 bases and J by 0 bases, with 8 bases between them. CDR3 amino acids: CASSYSPTATNEKLFF. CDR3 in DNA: TGTGCCAGCAGTTACTCCCCGACAGCAACTAATGAAAAACTGTTTTTT.

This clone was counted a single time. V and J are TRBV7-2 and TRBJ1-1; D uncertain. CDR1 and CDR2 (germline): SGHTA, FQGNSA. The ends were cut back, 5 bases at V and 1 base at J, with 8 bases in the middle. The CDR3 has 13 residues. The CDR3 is CASSQTRNTEAFF. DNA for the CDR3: TGTGCCAGCAGCCAGACAAGGAACACTGAAGCTTTCTTT. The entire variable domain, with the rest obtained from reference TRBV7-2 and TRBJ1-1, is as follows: GAGVSQSPSNKVTEKGKDVELRCDPISGHTALYWYRQSLGQGLEFLIYFQGNSAPDKSGLPSDRFSAERTGGSVSTLTIQRTQQEDSAVYLCASSQTRNTEAFFGQGTRLTVV.

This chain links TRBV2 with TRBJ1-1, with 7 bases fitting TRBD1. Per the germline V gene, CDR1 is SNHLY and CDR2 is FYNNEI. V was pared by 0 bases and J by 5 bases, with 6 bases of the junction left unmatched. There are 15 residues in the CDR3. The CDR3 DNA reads TGTGCCAGCAGTGAAGCTAGGGGACAGACTACTGAAGCTTTCTTT. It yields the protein CASSEARGQTTEAFF.

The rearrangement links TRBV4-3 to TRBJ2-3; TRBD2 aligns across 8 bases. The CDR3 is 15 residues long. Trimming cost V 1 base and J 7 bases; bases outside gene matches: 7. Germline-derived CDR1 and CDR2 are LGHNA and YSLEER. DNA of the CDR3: TGCGCCAGCAGCCAAGGTGGCAGCGGGGGCTATACGCAGTATTTT. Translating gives CASSQGGSGGYTQYF.

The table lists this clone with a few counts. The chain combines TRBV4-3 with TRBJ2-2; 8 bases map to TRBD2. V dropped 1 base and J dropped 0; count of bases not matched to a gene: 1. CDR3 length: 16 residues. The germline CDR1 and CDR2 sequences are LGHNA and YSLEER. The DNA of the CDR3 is TGCGCCAGCAGCCAAGGAGCGGGGGCGAACACCGGGGAGCTGTTTTTT. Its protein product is CASSQGAGANTGELFF.

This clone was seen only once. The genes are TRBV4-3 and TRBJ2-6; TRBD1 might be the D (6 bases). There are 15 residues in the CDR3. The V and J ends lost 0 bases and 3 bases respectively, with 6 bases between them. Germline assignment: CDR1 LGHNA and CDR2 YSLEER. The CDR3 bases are TGCGCCAGCAGCCAAGACAGGGGTGGGGCCAACGTCCTGACTTTC. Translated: CASSQDRGGANVLTF.

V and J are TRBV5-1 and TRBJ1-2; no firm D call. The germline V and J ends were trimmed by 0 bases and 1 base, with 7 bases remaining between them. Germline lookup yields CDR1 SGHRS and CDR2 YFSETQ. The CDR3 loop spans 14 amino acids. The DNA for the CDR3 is TGCGCCAGCAGCTTGGGAGAGAATAACTATGGCTACACCTTC. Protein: CASSLGENNYGYTF.

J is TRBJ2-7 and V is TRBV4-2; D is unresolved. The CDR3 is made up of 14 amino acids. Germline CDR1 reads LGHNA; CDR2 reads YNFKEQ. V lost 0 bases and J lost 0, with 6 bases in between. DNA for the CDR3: TGTGCCAGCAGCCAAGACATGAGCTCCTACGAGCAGTACTTC. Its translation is CASSQDMSSYEQYF.

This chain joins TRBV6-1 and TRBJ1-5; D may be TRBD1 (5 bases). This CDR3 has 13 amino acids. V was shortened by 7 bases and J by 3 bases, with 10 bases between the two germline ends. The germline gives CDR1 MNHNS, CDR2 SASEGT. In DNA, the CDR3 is TGTGCCAGCACCGGACAATTCAATCAGCCCCAGCATTTT. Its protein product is CASTGQFNQPQHF.

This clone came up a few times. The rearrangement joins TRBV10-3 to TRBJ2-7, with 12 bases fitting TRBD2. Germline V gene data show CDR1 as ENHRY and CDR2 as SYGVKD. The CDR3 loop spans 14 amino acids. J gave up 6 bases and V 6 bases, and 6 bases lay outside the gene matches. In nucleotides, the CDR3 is TGTGCCATCAGGACTAGCGGGGGTGGCGGCGAGCAGTACTTC. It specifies CAIRTSGGGGEQYF.

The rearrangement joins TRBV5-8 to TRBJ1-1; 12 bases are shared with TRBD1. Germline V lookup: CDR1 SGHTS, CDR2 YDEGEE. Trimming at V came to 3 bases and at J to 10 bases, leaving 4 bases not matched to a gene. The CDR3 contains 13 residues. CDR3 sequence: CASSWGQGASAFF. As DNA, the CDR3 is TGTGCCAGCAGCTGGGGACAGGGGGCATCAGCTTTCTTT.

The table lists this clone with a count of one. The CDR3 sequence is CASSRQFYYEQYF. In nucleotides, the CDR3 is TGTGCCAGCAGTCGACAGTTCTACTACGAGCAGTACTTC. The chain carries TRBV27 and TRBJ2-7; a possible D gene is TRBD1 (5 bases). The CDR3 runs 13 residues. Trimming took 5 bases from V and 3 from J, leaving 11 bases between them. Germline V gene lookup returns CDR1 MNHEY and CDR2 SMNVEV (reference sequence).

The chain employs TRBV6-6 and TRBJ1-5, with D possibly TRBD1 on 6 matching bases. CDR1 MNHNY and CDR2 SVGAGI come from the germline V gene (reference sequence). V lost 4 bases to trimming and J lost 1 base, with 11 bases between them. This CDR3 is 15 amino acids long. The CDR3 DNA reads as TGTGCCAGCAGTTTGGAGAGGGGGAGCAATCAGCCCCAGCATTTT. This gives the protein CASSLERGSNQPQHF.

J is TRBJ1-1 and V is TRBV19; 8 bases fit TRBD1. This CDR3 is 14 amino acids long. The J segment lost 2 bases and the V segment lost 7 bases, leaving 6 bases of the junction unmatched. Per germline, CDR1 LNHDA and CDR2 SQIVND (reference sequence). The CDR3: CASTDRAVNTEAFF. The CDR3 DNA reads TGTGCCAGTACGGACAGGGCCGTTAACACTGAAGCTTTCTTT.

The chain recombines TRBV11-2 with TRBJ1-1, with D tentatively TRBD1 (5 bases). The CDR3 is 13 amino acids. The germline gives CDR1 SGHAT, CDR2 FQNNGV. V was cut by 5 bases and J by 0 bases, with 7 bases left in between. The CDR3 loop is CASSPGMNTEAFF. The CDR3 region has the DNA TGTGCCAGCAGCCCAGGGATGAACACTGAAGCTTTCTTT. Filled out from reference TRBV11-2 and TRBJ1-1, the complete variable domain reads EAGVAQSPRYKIIEKRQSVAFWCNPISGHATLYWYQQILGQGPKLLIQFQNNGVVDDSQLPKDRFSAERLKGVDSTLKIQPAKLEDSAVYLCASSPGMNTEAFFGQGTRLTVV.

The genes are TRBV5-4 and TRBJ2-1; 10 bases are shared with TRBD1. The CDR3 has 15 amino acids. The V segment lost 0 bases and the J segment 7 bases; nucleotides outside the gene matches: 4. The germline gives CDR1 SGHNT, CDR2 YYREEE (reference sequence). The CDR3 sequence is CASSLGGTGANEQFF. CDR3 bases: TGTGCCAGCAGCTTGGGGGGGACAGGGGCGAATGAGCAGTTCTTC.

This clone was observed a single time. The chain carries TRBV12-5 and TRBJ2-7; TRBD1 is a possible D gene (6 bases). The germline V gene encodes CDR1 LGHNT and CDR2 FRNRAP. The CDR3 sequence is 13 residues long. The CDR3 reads CACRRQAPYEQYF. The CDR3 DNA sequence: TGTGCATGCCGCCGACAGGCCCCCTACGAGCAGTACTTC.

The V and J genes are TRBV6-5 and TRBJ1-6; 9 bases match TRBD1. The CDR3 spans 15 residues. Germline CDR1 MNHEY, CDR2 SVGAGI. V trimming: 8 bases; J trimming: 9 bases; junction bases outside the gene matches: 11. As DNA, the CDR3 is TGTGCCAGCGTAGTAGAAGGACAGGGGTTTTCACCCCTCCACTTT. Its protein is CASVVEGQGFSPLHF.

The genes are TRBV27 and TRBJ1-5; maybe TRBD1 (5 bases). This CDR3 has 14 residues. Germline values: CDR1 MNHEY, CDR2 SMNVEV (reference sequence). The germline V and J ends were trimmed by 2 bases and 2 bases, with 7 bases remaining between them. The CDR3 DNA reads TGTGCCAGCAGTTTAGAACAGGGCAATCAGCCCCAGCATTTT. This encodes CASSLEQGNQPQHF.

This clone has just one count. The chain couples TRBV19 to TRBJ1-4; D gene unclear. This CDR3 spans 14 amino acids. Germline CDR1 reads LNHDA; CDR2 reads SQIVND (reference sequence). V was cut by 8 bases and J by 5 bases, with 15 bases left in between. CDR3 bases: TGTGCCAGTTCTTTGTGGGCTCAGAATGAAAAACTGTTTTTT. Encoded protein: CASSLWAQNEKLFF.

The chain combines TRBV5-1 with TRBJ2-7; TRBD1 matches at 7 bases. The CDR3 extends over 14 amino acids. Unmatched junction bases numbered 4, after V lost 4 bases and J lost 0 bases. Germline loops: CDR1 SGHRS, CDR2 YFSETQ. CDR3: CASSRGQSSYEQYF. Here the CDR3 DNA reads TGCGCCAGCAGCCGGGGACAGAGCTCCTACGAGCAGTACTTC.

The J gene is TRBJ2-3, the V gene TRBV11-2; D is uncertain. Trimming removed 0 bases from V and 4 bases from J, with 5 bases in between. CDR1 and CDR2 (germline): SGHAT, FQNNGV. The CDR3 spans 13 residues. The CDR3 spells CASSLELADTQYF. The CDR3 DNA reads TGTGCCAGCAGCTTAGAACTTGCAGATACGCAGTATTTT.

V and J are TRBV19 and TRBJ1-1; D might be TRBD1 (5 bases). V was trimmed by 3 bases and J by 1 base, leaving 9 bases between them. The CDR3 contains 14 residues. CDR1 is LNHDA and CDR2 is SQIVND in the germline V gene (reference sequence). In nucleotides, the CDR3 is TGTGCCAGTAGTATCTCGGGGGAGAACACTGAAGCTTTCTTT. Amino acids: CASSISGENTEAFF.

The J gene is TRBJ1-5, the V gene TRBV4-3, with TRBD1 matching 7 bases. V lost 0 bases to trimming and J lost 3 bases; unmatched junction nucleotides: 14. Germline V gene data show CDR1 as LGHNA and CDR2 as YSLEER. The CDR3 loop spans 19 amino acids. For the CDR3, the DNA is TGCGCCAGCAGCCAAGATTCCCGCCGAACCGGGACAGTCAATCAGCCCCAGCATTTT. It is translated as CASSQDSRRTGTVNQPQHF.

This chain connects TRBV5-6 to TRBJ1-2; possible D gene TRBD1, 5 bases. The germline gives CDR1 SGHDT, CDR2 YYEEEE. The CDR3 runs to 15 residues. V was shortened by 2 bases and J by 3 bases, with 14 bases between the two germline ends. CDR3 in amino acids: CASSFRKGYDYGYTF. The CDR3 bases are TGTGCCAGCAGCTTTCGAAAGGGGTACGACTATGGCTACACCTTC.

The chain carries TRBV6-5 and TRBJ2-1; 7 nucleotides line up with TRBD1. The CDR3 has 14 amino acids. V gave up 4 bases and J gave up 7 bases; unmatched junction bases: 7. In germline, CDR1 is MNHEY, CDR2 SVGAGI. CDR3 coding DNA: TGTGCCAGCAGTTTCGGACAGGCCGGGAATGAGCAGTTCTTC. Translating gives CASSFGQAGNEQFF.